This TCR beta chain was sequenced during a study of regulatory T cells in long-lasting Graves disease. Trimming shortened V by 6 bases and J by 3 bases, and 5 bases separated the two germline ends. The CDR3 has 10 amino acids. From germline, CDR1 is DFQATT and CDR2 SNEGSKA (reference sequence). Study-wide points: With persistent disease, TRBV28, TRBJ1-2 and TRBJ2-5 were the favored segments.

This sample's time point: persistent/refractory GD, antithyroid drugs over 5 years with positive TRAb. Extracted PBMC RNA gave rise to the TCR library. In building TCR beta libraries, iRepertoire HTBI primers were used together with Arm-PCR of CDR3 regions. TCRdb processed the multiplex PCR reads anew with MiXCR; each CDR3 protein has one entry. The sample includes about 470,000 distinct CDR3 sequences, under 25% seen only once; the top ten take 6.5% to 10%. Note on this clonotype: Its antigen is still unknown.

The V call is TRBV20-1, the J call TRBJ1-1; D unclear. The sequence came from a female donor with Graves disease. Material: peripheral blood mononuclear cells (PBMCs), obtained when the disease was refractory, from a patient treated with antithyroid drugs. The CDR3: CSAMYTEAFF. CDR3 nucleotide sequence: TGCAGTGCCATGTACACTGAAGCTTTCTTT.